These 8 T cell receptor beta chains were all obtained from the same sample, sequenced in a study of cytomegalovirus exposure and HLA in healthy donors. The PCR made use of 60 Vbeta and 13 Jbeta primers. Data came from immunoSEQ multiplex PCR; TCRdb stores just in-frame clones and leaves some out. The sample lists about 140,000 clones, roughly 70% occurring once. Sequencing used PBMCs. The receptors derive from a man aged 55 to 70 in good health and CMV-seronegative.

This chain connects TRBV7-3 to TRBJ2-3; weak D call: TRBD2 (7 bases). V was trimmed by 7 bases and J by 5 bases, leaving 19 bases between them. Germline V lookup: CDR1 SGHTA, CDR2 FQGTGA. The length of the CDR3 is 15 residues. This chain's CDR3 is CASTLGGAGGDTQYF. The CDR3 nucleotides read TGTGCCAGCACCTTGGGGGGGGCCGGAGGAGATACGCAGTATTTT.

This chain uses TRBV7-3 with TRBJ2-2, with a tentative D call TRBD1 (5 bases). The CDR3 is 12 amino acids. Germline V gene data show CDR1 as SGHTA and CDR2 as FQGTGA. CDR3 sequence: CAWGSGTGELFF. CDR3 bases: TGTGCTTGGGGCTCCGGGACCGGGGAGCTGTTTTTT.

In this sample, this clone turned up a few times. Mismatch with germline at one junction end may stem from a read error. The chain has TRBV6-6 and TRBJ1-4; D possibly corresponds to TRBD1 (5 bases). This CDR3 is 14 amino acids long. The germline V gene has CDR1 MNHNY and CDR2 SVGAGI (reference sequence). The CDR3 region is CASRADSSNEKLFF. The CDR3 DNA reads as TGCGCCAGCCGGGCCGACAGTTCGAATGAAAAACTGTTTTTT.

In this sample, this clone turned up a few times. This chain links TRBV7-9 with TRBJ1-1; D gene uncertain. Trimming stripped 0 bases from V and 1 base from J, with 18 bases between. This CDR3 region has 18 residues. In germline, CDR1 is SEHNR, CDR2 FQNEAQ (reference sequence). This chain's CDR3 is CASSLATGIIQTNTEAFF. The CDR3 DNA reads TGTGCCAGCAGCTTAGCGACGGGGATTATACAGACGAACACTGAAGCTTTCTTT.

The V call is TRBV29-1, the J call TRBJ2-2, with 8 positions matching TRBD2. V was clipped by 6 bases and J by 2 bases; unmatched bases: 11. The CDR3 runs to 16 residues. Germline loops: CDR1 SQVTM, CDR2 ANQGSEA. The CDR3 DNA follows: TGCAGCGTCTCCGGCGGGGGGCTTAGAAACACCGGGGAGCTGTTTTTT. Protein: CSVSGGGLRNTGELFF.

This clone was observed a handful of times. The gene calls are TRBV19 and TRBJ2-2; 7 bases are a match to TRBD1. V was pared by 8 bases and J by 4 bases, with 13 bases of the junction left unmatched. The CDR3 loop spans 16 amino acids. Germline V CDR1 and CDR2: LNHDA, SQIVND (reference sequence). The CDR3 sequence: CASLGPAGGFTGELFF. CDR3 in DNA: TGTGCCAGTTTAGGGCCAGCAGGGGGTTTCACCGGGGAGCTGTTTTTT.

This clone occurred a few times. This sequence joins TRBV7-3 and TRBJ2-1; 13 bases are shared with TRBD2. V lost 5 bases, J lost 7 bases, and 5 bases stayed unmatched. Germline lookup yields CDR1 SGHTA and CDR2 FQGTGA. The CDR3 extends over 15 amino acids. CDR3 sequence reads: CASSPRLAGGNEQFF. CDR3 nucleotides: TGTGCCAGCAGCCCGAGACTAGCGGGGGGAAATGAGCAGTTCTTC.

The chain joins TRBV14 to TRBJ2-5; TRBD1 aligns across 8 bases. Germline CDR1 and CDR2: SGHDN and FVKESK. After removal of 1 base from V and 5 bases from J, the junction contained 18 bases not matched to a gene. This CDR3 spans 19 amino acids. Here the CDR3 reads CASSQVGTGGSPLGETQYF. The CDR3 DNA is TGTGCCAGCAGCCAAGTTGGAACAGGGGGGAGCCCTTTAGGGGAGACCCAGTACTTC. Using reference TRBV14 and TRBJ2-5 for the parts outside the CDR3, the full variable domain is EAGVTQFPSHSVIEKGQTVTLRCDPISGHDNLYWYRRVMGKEIKFLLHFVKESKQDESGMPNNRFLAERTGGTYSTLKVQPAELEDSGVYFCASSQVGTGGSPLGETQYFGPGTRLLVL.